This T cell receptor (beta chain) was found in a study of T cells in women clearing cervical HPV infection. Details on this clone: Read data end 3 residues before the CDR3 end; the end is taken from the germline J gene.

CDR1 is SGHVS and CDR2 is FNYEAQ in the germline V gene. V shed 1 base and J 3 bases; nucleotides not matched to a gene: 6. This CDR3 is built from 16 residues. The table came from immunoSEQ multiplex PCR; TCRdb's copy has only in-frame clones and leaves some out. The listing contains 25,000 to 30,000 clones. V gene TRBV7-6 combines with J gene TRBJ2-3; 8 bases map to TRBD2. Sample: blood buffy coat. The TCR originated in a woman aged 18 to 69 with a cervical HPV16 infection that either progressed to CIN3+ or cleared (not recorded which). The covered CDR3 bases are TGTGCCAGCAGCTTAGGAGCGGGAGTGGGGACAGATACG. Its protein is CASSLGAGVGTDT. The CDR3 in full is CASSLGAGVGTDTQYF.